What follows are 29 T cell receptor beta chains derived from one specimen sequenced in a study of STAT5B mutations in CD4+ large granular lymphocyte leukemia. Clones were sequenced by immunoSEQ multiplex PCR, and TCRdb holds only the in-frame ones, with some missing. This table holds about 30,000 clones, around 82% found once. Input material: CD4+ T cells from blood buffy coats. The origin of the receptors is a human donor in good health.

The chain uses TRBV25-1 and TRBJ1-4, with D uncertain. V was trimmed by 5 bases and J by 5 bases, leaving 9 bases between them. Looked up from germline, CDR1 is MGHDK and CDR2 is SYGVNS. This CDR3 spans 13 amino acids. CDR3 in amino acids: CASSLARNEKLFF. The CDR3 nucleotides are TGTGCCAGCAGTTTAGCCAGGAATGAAAAACTGTTTTTT.

The DNA for the CDR3 is TGTGCCAGCAGGAATCAGCGGGCTAGCACAGATACGCAGTATTTT. This sequence encodes CASRNQRASTDTQYF. This chain links TRBV5-4 with TRBJ2-3; weak D call: TRBD2 (6 bases). Germline V gene sequence: CDR1 SGHNT, CDR2 YYREEE (reference sequence). V lost 5 bases and J 0 bases, leaving 13 bases between the germline ends. This CDR3 comprises 15 residues.

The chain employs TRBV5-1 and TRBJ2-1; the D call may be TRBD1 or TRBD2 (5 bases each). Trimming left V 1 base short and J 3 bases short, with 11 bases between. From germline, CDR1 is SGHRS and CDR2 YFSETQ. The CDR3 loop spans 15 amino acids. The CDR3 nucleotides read TGCGCCAGCAGCTTGCGGGACCAGGTCTACAATGAGCAGTTCTTC. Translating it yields CASSLRDQVYNEQFF.

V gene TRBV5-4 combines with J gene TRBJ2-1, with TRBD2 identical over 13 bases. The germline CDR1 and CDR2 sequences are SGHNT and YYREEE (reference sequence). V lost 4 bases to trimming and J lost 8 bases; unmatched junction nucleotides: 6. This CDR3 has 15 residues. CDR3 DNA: TGTGCCAGCAGCGTGACTAGCGGGAGGTCCCATGAGCAGTTCTTC. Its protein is CASSVTSGRSHEQFF.

CDR3 in DNA: TGTGCCAGTAGGGACAGGGCCTCGGGTGCTTCACCCCTCCACTTT. Translated, it gives CASRDRASGASPLHF. This sequence joins TRBV19 and TRBJ1-6; 8 bases line up with TRBD1. With V trimmed by 6 bases and J by 9 bases, 10 bases remained unmatched. Germline CDR1 LNHDA, CDR2 SQIVND (reference sequence). CDR3 size: 15 residues.

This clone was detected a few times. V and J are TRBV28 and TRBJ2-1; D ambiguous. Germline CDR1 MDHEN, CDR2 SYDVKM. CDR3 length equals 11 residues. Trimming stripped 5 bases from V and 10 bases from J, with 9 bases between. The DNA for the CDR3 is TGTGCCAGCAGTCTCTCGCCCGAGCAGTTCTTC. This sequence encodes CASSLSPEQFF.

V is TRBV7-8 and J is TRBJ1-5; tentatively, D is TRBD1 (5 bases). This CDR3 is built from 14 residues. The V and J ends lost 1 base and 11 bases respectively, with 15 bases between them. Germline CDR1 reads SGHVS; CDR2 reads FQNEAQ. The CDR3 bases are TGTGCCAGCAGCTTAGGGGACGGTGAATGGGCCCAGCATTTT. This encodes CASSLGDGEWAQHF.

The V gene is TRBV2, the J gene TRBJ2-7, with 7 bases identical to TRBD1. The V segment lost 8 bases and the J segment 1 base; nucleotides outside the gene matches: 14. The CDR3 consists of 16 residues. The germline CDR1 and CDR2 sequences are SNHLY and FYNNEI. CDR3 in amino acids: CASAKQGGLISYEQYF. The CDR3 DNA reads TGTGCCAGCGCAAAACAAGGGGGCCTTATATCCTACGAGCAGTACTTC.

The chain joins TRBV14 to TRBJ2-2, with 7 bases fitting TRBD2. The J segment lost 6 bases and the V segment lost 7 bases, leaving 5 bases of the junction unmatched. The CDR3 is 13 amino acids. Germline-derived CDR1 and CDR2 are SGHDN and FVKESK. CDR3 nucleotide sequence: TGTGCCAGCAAGGCGGGAGTTGCCGGGGAGCTGTTTTTT. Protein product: CASKAGVAGELFF.

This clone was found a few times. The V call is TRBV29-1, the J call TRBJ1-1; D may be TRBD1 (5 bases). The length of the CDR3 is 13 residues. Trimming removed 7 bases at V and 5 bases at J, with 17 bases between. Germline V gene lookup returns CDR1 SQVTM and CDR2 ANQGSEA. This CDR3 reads CSADGGTRTEAFF. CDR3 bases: TGCAGCGCCGACGGGGGGACGAGGACTGAAGCTTTCTTT.

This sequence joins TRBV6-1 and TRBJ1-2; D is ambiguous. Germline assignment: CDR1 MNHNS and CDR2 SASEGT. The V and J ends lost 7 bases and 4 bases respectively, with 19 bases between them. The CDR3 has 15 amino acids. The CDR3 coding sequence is TGTGCCAGCACCCAGCCTGAGACCTCTGGCTATGGCTACACCTTC. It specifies CASTQPETSGYGYTF.

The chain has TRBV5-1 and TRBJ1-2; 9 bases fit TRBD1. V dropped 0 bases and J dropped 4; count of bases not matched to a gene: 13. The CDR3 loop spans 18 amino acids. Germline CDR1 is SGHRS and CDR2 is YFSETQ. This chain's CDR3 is CASSLALSNRGQSYGYTF. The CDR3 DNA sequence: TGCGCCAGCAGCTTGGCCCTTAGCAACAGGGGGCAGAGCTATGGCTACACCTTC.

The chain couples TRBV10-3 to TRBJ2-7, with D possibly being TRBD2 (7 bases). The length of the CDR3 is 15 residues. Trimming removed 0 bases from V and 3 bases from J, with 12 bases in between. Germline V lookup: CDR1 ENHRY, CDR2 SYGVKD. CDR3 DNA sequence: TGTGCCATCAGTGAGTCGGCGGGGGCAGGCTACGAGCAGTACTTC. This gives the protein CAISESAGAGYEQYF.

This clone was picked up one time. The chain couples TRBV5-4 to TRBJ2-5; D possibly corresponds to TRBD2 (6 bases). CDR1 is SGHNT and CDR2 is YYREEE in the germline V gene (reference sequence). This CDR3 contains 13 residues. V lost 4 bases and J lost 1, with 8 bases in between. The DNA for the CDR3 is TGTGCCAGCAGCCGGGGGACCCAAGAGACCCAGTACTTC. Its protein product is CASSRGTQETQYF. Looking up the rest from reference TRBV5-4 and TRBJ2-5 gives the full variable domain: ETGVTQSPTHLIKTRGQQVTLRCSSQSGHNTVSWYQQALGQGPQFIFQYYREEENGRGNFPPRFSGLQFPNYSSELNVNALELDDSALYLCASSRGTQETQYFGPGTRLLVL.

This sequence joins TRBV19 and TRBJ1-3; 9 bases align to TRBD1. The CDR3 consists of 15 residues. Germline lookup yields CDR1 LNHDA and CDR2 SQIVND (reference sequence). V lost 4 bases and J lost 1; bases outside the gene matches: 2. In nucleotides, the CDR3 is TGTGCCAGTAGTAGACAGGGGGGATCTGGAAACACCATATATTTT. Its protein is CASSRQGGSGNTIYF.

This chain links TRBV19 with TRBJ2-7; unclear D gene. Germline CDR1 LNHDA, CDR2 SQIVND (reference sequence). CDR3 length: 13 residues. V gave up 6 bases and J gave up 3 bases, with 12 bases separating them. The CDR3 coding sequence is TGTGCCAGTAGCAAAGGAACAGTCTACGAGCAGTACTTC. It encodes CASSKGTVYEQYF.

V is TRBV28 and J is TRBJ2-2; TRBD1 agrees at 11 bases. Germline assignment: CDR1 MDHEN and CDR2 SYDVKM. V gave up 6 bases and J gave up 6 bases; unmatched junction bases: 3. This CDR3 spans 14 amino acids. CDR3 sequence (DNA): TGTGCCAGCAGAGGACAGGGGGCTGCCGGGGAGCTGTTTTTT. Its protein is CASRGQGAAGELFF.

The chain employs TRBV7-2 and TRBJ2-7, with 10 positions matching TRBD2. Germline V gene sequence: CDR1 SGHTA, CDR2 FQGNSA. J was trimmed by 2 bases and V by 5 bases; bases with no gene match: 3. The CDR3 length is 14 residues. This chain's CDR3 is CASSRTSGPYEQYF. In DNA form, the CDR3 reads TGTGCCAGCAGCCGGACTAGCGGACCCTACGAGCAGTACTTC.

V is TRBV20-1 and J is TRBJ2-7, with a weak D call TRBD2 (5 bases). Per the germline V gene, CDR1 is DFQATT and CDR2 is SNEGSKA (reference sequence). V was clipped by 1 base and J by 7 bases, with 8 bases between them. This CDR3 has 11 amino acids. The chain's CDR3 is CSARGGQEQYF. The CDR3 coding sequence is TGCAGTGCTAGAGGAGGGCAGGAGCAGTACTTC.

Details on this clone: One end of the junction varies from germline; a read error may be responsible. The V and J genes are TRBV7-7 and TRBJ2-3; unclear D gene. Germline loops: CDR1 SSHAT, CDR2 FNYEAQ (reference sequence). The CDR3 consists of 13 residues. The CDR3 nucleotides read TGTGCTAGCAGCTTTATTCCCACAGATACGCAGTATTTT. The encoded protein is CASSFIPTDTQYF.

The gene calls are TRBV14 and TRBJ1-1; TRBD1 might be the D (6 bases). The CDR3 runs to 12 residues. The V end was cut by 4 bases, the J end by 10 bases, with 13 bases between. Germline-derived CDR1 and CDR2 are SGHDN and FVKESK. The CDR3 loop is CASSLNTGRAFF. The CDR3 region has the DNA TGTGCCAGCAGCCTTAACACAGGGCGAGCTTTCTTT.

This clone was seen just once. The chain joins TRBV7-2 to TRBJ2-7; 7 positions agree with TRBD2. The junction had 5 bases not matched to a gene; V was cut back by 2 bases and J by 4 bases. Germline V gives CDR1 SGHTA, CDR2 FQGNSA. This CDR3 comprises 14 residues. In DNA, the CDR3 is TGTGCCAGCAGCTTAACGGGAGGAGGGTACGAGCAGTACTTC. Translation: CASSLTGGGYEQYF.

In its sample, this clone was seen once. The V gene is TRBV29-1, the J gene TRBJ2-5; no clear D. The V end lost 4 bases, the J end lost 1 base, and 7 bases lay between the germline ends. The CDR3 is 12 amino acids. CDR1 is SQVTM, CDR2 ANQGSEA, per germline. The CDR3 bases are TGCAGCGTTGGGTCAGCCCAAGAGACCCAGTACTTC. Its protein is CSVGSAQETQYF. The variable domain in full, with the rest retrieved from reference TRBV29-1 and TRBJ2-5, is SAVISQKPSRDICQRGTSLTIQCQVDSQVTMMFWYRQQPGQSLTLIATANQGSEATYESGFVIDKFPISRPNLTFSTLTVSNMSPEDSSIYLCSVGSAQETQYFGPGTRLLVL.

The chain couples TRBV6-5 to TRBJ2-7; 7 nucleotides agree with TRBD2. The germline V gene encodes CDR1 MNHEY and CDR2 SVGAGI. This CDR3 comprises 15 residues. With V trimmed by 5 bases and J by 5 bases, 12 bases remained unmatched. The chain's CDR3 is CASSHGSGKMHEQYF. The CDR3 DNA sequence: TGTGCCAGCAGTCACGGGAGCGGGAAGATGCACGAGCAGTACTTC.

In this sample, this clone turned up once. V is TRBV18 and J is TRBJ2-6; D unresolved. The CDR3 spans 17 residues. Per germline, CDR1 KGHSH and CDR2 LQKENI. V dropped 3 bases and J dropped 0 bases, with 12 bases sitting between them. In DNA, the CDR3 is TGTGCCAGCTCACCTGCACTCTTAACCTCTGGGGCCAACGTCCTGACTTTC. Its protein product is CASSPALLTSGANVLTF.

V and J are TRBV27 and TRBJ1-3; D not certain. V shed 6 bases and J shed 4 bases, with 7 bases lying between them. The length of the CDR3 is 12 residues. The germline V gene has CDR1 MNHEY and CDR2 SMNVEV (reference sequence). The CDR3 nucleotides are TGTGCCAGCAGGGGGAGCGGAAACACCATATATTTT. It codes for CASRGSGNTIYF.

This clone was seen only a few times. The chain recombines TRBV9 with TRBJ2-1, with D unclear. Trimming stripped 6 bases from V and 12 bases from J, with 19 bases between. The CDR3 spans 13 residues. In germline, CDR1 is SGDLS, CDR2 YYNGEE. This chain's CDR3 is CASNTGPPGVQFF. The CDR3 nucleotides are TGTGCCAGCAACACTGGGCCCCCAGGTGTGCAGTTCTTC.

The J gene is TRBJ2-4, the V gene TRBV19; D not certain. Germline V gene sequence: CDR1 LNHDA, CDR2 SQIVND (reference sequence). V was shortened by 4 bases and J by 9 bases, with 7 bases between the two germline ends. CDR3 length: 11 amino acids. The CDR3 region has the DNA TGTGCCAGTAGTACCTCGACCATTCAGTACTTC. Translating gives CASSTSTIQYF.

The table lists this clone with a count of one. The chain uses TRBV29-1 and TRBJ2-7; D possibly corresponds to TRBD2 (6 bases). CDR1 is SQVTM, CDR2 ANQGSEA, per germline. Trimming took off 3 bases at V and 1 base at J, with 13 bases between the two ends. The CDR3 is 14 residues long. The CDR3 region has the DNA TGCAGCGTTGAGTCTTTTAGCGGATCCTACGAGCAGTACTTC. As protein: CSVESFSGSYEQYF.